This T cell receptor beta chain was found in a study of cytomegalovirus exposure and HLA in healthy donors. Germline trimming cut 0 bases from V and 4 bases from J; bases unmatched to any gene: 0. The length of the CDR3 is 13 residues. Germline assignment: CDR1 SGHTS and CDR2 YDEGEE. PCR was performed using 60 Vbeta and 13 Jbeta primers. TCRdb's copy holds only in-frame clones and misses some; the assay was immunoSEQ multiplex PCR. The repertoire table contains some 150,000 clones. Notes on this clone: The antigen is unknown. The sample holds other DNA sequences that translate to the same CDR3.

Overall study findings and caveats: A link between a missense DCLRE1C variant and TCR beta V- and J-gene trimming emerged from a later analysis. For most subjects, TCR beta sequences were reported to predict HLA-A and HLA-B alleles with accuracy. Most CMV-associated TCR beta chains appeared HLA-restricted in a later analysis.

What was sequenced was PBMCs. This receptor was obtained from a woman under 30 in good health and CMV-seronegative. V and J are TRBV5-8 and TRBJ2-5; TRBD1 agrees at 7 bases. The CDR3 DNA reads TGTGCCAGCAGCTTGGCAGGGGGAGAGACCCAGTACTTC. It is translated as CASSLAGGETQYF.